This TCR beta chain was recovered during a study of control samples from healthy donors and cancer patients. Clones were read by immunoSEQ multiplex PCR, and TCRdb kept only the in-frame ones, dropping some. The table has around 100,000 clones, 90% to 95% seen once; the top ten hold 2.5%. The J segment lost 7 bases and the V segment lost 5 bases, leaving 10 bases of the junction unmatched. In germline, CDR1 is SGHNT, CDR2 YENEEA. CDR3 length: 14 residues. V usage is TRBV11-3 and J usage is TRBJ1-1, with TRBD1 matching 7 bases. The specimen was blood. This TCR derives from a woman under 30 in good health. The CDR3 here is CASSQATGRIEAFF. The CDR3 coding sequence is TGTGCCAGCAGCCAAGCGACAGGGAGGATTGAAGCTTTCTTT.